This entry is about one T cell receptor (beta chain). What it recognizes is unknown. From germline, CDR1 is LNHDA and CDR2 SQIVND (reference sequence). V dropped 3 bases and J dropped 0 bases, with 6 bases sitting between them. The CDR3 covers 15 residues. These data originate in a study of vaccination effects on CD4 cells after COVID-19. General study results and limits: Cross-reactivity toward common cold coronaviruses was confined to only 1 of 255 vaccine-induced clones in healthy vaccinees.

The assay was immunoSEQ multiplex PCR, and TCRdb's table has in-frame clones only and misses some. Here the sample spans about 41,000 clones, 70% to 85% being singletons. ViraFEST assay sequencing came after antigen-specific CD4+ T cells were expanded with viral peptide pools. At the end of more than 8 days of culture, CD4+ T cells were isolated. Absence of prior SARS-CoV-2 infection characterized the vaccine recipients, who showed negative nucleocapsid antibodies. The TCR originated in a human donor who received a COVID-19 vaccine. Sample: CD4+ T cells from PBMCs cultured with HCoV-NL63 spike peptides, taken before COVID-19 vaccination. The J gene is TRBJ2-6, the V gene TRBV19; no clear D. CDR3 in amino acids: CASSIPASGANVLTF. In DNA form, the CDR3 reads TGTGCCAGTAGTATCCCCGCCTCTGGGGCCAACGTCCTGACTTTC.